Reported below is one TCR beta chain. The record originates from a study of OX40 agonist ivuxolimab in advanced cancers. Trimming took 2 bases from V and 5 from J; bases not matched to a gene: 13. Looked up from germline, CDR1 is SGHDN and CDR2 is FVKESK. This CDR3 region has 17 residues. Method: immunoSEQ multiplex PCR; TCRdb's copy keeps in-frame clones and lacks some. The table includes around 40,000 clones, around 82% detected once. J is TRBJ2-5 and V is TRBV14; 8 nucleotides match TRBD2. This TCR was sampled from an adult with an advanced solid tumor such as melanoma, head and neck, liver or kidney cancer. The starting material was CD4+ or CD8+ T cells sorted from blood, obtained in a trial of the OX40 agonist ivuxolimab. CDR3 protein: CASSQKPNSGTWETQYF. The DNA of the CDR3 is TGTGCCAGCAGCCAAAAGCCTAATAGCGGGACATGGGAGACCCAGTACTTC.